The entry that follows covers one TCR beta chain sequence. This clone's antigen is unknown. Base qualities were left out, and no much larger clone turns up one base away. The trial excluded patients who had a history of autoimmune disease or were on systemic immunosuppression. In every dose cohort, peripheral blood was drawn for TCR sequencing at baseline, cycle 4 day 1, and cycle 7 day 1. The samples were taken from a phase I, first-in-human, multicenter, open-label dose-escalation trial of ivuxolimab. Adults with locally advanced or metastatic melanoma, renal cell, hepatocellular, or head and neck squamous cell carcinoma were enrolled in the trial. CD4+ and CD8+ T cells were sorted separately from peripheral blood before TCR sequencing. CDR1 MNHEY and CDR2 SVGAGI are derived from the germline V gene. Germline trimming: 0 bases from V, 3 bases from J; junction bases outside gene matches: 3. From the cysteine up to the phenylalanine, the CDR3 has a length of 15 residues. CDR3 DNA is the only sequence kept; it has 45 bases, read in frame from the first base.

Genomic DNA was isolated from the sorted cells so that the TCRbeta CDR3 region could be sequenced. TCRbeta CDR3 regions were sequenced using the immunoSEQ Assay. Drawn from immuneACCESS, this table holds only the in-frame rearrangements with V and J called that TCRdb kept. Clones are partly lost; checked studies trace under half to an unresolved V gene and leave the rest unexplained. The sample table lists about 59,000 clones, 87% of them with a count of one. The top ten clones comprise roughly 0.34% of the sample. The sample originates from a study of OX40 agonist ivuxolimab in advanced cancers. At the level of the whole study: Ivuxolimab was a fully human IgG2 agonistic monoclonal antibody targeting the costimulatory receptor OX40 (CD134). Intravenous ivuxolimab was administered to patients every 2 weeks at six dose levels: 0.01, 0.1, 0.3, 1.5, 3 and 10 mg/kg. Of the roughly 51 patients in dose escalation, 19 had hepatocellular carcinoma, approximately 15 had melanoma, 9 had renal cell carcinoma and 9 had head and neck cancer. A male proportion of around 83% and a mean age of about 60 years, ranging from 23 to 79, were recorded for the dose-escalation cohort. Patients were allowed to have had prior anti-PD-1, anti-PD-L1 or anti-CTLA-4 therapy, and approximately 39% of the dose-escalation patients had been treated with checkpoint inhibitors. Partial responses were achieved by three dose-escalation patients, of whom one had hepatocellular carcinoma and two had cutaneous melanoma. The purpose of peripheral TCRbeta sequencing was to test whether ivuxolimab changed TCR sequence diversity and led to clonal T-cell expansion. The monotherapy dose-escalation portion (N ≈ 57 patients) of the phase I ivuxolimab trial is reported in the paper.

Study-wide findings and limitations: Low levels of normalized T-cell clonal expansion were also seen in some patients who did not respond. The antigen specificity of the peripheral T cells that underwent clonal expansion was not determined. In the 0.1-3.0 mg/kg groups, partial responders were among the patients with the lowest normalized peripheral clonal expansion, particularly in CD8+ T cells. At doses from 0.1 to 3.0 mg/kg, clonal expansion was seen in both CD4+ and CD8+ blood T cells between baseline and week 6. On average, CD8+ T cells showed more expanded clones than CD4+ T cells after ivuxolimab.

The chain is encoded by TRBV6-5 joined to TRBJ2-7; 9 nucleotides in the junction match TRBD1. Source: CD4+ or CD8+ T cells sorted from blood, taken in a trial of the OX40 agonist ivuxolimab. The clonotype originates from an adult with an advanced solid tumor such as melanoma, head and neck, liver or kidney cancer. The bases read TGTGCCAGCAGTTACTCGTGGACAGGGGACTACGAGCAGTACTTC. This codes for CASSYSWTGDYEQYF.